Below, one T cell receptor (beta chain) is given with its context. Its cognate antigen is unknown. This record belongs to a study of Graves' ophthalmopathy and Graves' hyperthyroidism. RNA transcripts yielded amplified TCR beta CDR3 regions. Following a first-round RT-PCR that used HTBI primers, a second-round multiplex PCR was carried out. TCRdb analysed the multiplex PCR reads with MiXCR anew, one entry per CDR3 protein. Here the sample spans approximately 41,000 distinct CDR3 sequences, about 51% being singletons. PBMCs were density-gradient isolated from around 11 ml fresh blood. Whole-study findings and limits: Also, most clonotypes expanded in the thyroid above 0.001 frequency appeared in blood.

The TCR sequence derives from an adult man with Graves' ophthalmopathy. The sample was peripheral blood.

The CDR3 bases are TGTGCCAGCAGCTCTAGCGGGACTAGCGCCTACACCGGGGAGCTGTTTTTT. Translation gives CASSSSGTSAYTGELFF. V is TRBV7-2 and J is TRBJ2-2; 10 bases are a match to TRBD2. CDR1 and CDR2 from the germline V gene are SGHTA and FQGNSA. This CDR3 has 17 amino acids. Unmatched junction bases numbered 8, after V lost 4 bases and J lost 3 bases.